These 7 T cell receptor beta chains originate from one sample sequenced in a study of blood T cell repertoires in COVID-19 (TCRdb year 2020). Library preparation used the immunoSEQ multiplex PCR assay. The clones in this table, taken by TCRdb from immuneACCESS, are in-frame only. Not every clone is retained; where verified, under half of the shortfall comes from an unresolved V gene, and the cause of the rest is unknown. The sample includes around 100,000 clones, with about three quarters observed a single time. Approximately 5.9% of the sample comes from the top ten. The specimen sequenced was peripheral blood. Every receptor here comes from a man older than 75 with acute or convalescent COVID-19.

By sample fraction, this clone is medium-sized. The V call is TRBV11-3, the J call TRBJ2-5; TRBD2 agrees at 14 bases. The germline V gene encodes CDR1 SGHNT and CDR2 YENEEA. Unmatched junction bases numbered 4, after V lost 3 bases and J lost 4 bases. The length of the CDR3 is 16 residues. The CDR3 coding sequence is TGTGCCAGCAGCTTGGGACTAGCGGGAGTGGGAGAGACCCAGTACTTC. Translation: CASSLGLAGVGETQYF. Full variable domain (outside the CDR3, taken from reference TRBV11-3 and TRBJ2-5): EAGVVQSPRYKIIEKKQPVAFWCNPISGHNTLYWYLQNLGQGPELLIRYENEEAVDDSQLPKDRFSAERLKGVDSTLKIQPAELGDSAVYLCASSLGLAGVGETQYFGPGTRLLVL.

This chain uses TRBV5-1 with TRBJ2-3, with 9 bases lining up with TRBD1. Germline-derived CDR1 and CDR2 are SGHRS and YFSETQ. This CDR3 contains 15 residues. Trimming removed 4 bases from V and 5 bases from J; junction bases left unmatched: 8. The CDR3 DNA follows: TGCGCCAGCAGCCGAGGACAGGGGAGCTTAGATACGCAGTATTTT. The encoded protein is CASSRGQGSLDTQYF.

The chain carries TRBV27 and TRBJ2-3, with a possible D match to TRBD2 (6 bases). CDR1 is MNHEY, CDR2 SMNVEV, per germline (reference sequence). The CDR3 totals 16 residues. Trimming stripped 5 bases from V and 6 bases from J, with 21 bases between. CDR3 residues: CASSLKAEGFRDTQYF. The CDR3 bases are TGTGCCAGCAGTCTCAAAGCGGAGGGGTTCAGGGATACGCAGTATTTT.

The chain joins TRBV7-9 to TRBJ2-7, with 8 bases matching TRBD2. Germline values: CDR1 SEHNR, CDR2 FQNEAQ (reference sequence). Trimming removed 4 bases from V and 3 bases from J; junction bases left unmatched: 2. This CDR3 comprises 13 residues. CDR3 sequence: CASSSGGIYEQYF. The CDR3, as DNA: TGTGCCAGCAGCTCGGGAGGGATCTACGAGCAGTACTTC.

Only a few counts were recorded for this clone. The V call is TRBV7-2, the J call TRBJ2-1; 7 positions match TRBD1. The CDR3 length is 15 residues. Trimming removed 5 bases from V and 3 bases from J; junction bases left unmatched: 7. Germline CDR1 reads SGHTA; CDR2 reads FQGNSA. The CDR3: CASSLDRAGYNEQFF. CDR3 nucleotides: TGTGCCAGCAGCCTCGACAGGGCTGGCTACAATGAGCAGTTCTTC.

The chain is built from TRBV11-2 and TRBJ1-4; D may be TRBD1 (5 bases). The CDR3 consists of 14 residues. V dropped 4 bases and J dropped 8 bases, with 14 bases sitting between them. Germline CDR1 reads SGHAT; CDR2 reads FQNNGV. The CDR3 DNA sequence: TGTGCCAGCAGCTCGACAGCCTGGGGCGAAAAACTGTTTTTT. This sequence encodes CASSSTAWGEKLFF.

This clone was observed a single time. The chain carries TRBV7-2 and TRBJ1-1; no definite D call. CDR1 and CDR2 (germline): SGHTA, FQGNSA. This CDR3 comprises 14 residues. Trimming pared 2 bases from V and 1 base from J, leaving 8 bases between. CDR3 amino acids: CASSLSGENTEAFF. In nucleotides, the CDR3 is TGTGCCAGCAGCTTAAGCGGAGAGAACACTGAAGCTTTCTTT. The variable domain in full, with the rest retrieved from reference TRBV7-2 and TRBJ1-1, is GAGVSQSPSNKVTEKGKDVELRCDPISGHTALYWYRQSLGQGLEFLIYFQGNSAPDKSGLPSDRFSAERTGGSVSTLTIQRTQQEDSAVYLCASSLSGENTEAFFGQGTRLTVV.